This TCR beta chain was profiled in a study of graft-versus-host responses after intestinal transplantation. Some clones are missing from TCRdb's copy, which holds only in-frame ones; the method was immunoSEQ multiplex PCR. The repertoire holds 25,000 to 35,000 clones, with 70% to 90% as singletons. General observations from the study: Early post-transplant HvG declines tracked with peak circulating GvH clone levels.

Worth noting for this clone: Its target is not known.

Germline trimming cut 1 base from V and 1 base from J; bases unmatched to any gene: 2. The CDR3 contains 15 residues. Germline CDR1 reads MGHRA; CDR2 reads YSYEKL. The chain employs TRBV4-1 and TRBJ2-5, with 8 bases aligning to TRBD2. Sequenced here: PBMCs, sampled roughly 68 weeks after intestinal transplantation. The origin of this receptor is a human patient who received an intestinal transplant, so some T cells may come from the graft donor. In nucleotides, the CDR3 is TGCGCCAGCAGCCAAGTTAGCGGGGTCCAAGAGACCCAGTACTTC. Residues: CASSQVSGVQETQYF.